This entry describes one T cell receptor (beta chain). Its antigen remains unidentified. Original methodology: ImmunoSEQ gave junction-only sequences without quality scores, so filtering differed. Generated by immunoSEQ multiplex PCR, the TCRdb table keeps only in-frame clones and is missing some. V and J calls and clone size are copied from that table; D and trimming were computed from the DNA. This table has 2 million to 3 million clones, under 95% appearing once. These data belong to a study of shared clonotypes between healthy human individuals. Study-level results: Generation probability values for non-shared clonotypes were lower than those for clonotypes shared by all four donors.

CD4+ cells were split into CD45RA+ naive and CD45RA-negative memory subsets. V shed 0 bases and J shed 0 bases, with 9 bases lying between them. The CDR3 extends over 15 amino acids. CDR1 is SGHKS, CDR2 YYEKEE, per germline (reference sequence). The material sequenced was naive CD4+ T cells from PBMCs. Sample subset: CD45RA+ positively selected. The receptor comes from a man aged 18 to 35 in good health. Some clones in this sample may be carry-over from other donors' samples. The chain carries TRBV5-5 and TRBJ2-5, with a tentative D call TRBD2 (5 bases). CDR3 DNA sequence: TGTGCCAGCAGCTTGGAGGGCGGGTACCAAGAGACCCAGTACTTC. Translation gives CASSLEGGYQETQYF.